Listed here is a single T cell receptor beta chain. Data came from immunoSEQ multiplex PCR; TCRdb stores just in-frame clones and leaves some out. Of tens of thousands of clones in the sample, around four fifths are singletons; the top ten hold around 2.4%. The junction had 2 bases not matched to a gene; V was cut back by 1 base and J by 3 bases. Germline CDR1 and CDR2: LNHNV and YYDKDF (reference sequence). This CDR3 region has 15 residues. The sample belongs to a study of OX40 agonist ivuxolimab in advanced cancers. This chain connects TRBV15 to TRBJ2-7; 11 bases map to TRBD1. The sequence was collected from an adult with an advanced solid tumor such as melanoma, head and neck, liver or kidney cancer. The sequenced sample was CD4+ or CD8+ T cells sorted from blood, obtained in a trial of the OX40 agonist ivuxolimab. CDR3 in amino acids: CATSRGDRGVYEQYF. CDR3 bases: TGTGCCACCAGCAGAGGGGACAGGGGGGTCTACGAGCAGTACTTC.